The clone carrying this TCR beta chain was counted many times. Its antigen is not known. There are 14 residues in the CDR3. V dropped 6 bases and J dropped 3; count of bases not matched to a gene: 11. Germline V gene data show CDR1 as DFQATT and CDR2 as SNEGSKA (reference sequence). Using quantitative 5'-RACE with molecular barcodes, the authors made TCR beta libraries. TCRdb independently ran MiXCR on the 5' RACE reads; one entry per CDR3 protein. The data show 800,000 to 900,000 distinct CDR3 sequences, with 12% seen just once and less than 0.65% held by the top ten. The data are from a study of CD8 T cells in ankylosing spondylitis. Findings and limits, study-wide: The authors reported significant enrichment of disease-linked clones in matched ankylosing spondylitis synovial fluid. Seemingly distinctive of ankylosing spondylitis blood was a TCR beta motif formed by eight highly homologous variants.

This rearrangement joins TRBV20-1 to TRBJ2-7; 7 bases map to TRBD2. The sample was blood, either unsorted or a sorted T cell fraction (not recorded which). The receptor's source is a male donor with ankylosing spondylitis. The CDR3 loop is CSAQKAGRNYEQYF. DNA of the CDR3: TGCAGTGCGCAAAAAGCGGGGCGGAACTACGAGCAGTACTTC.